This record looks at one T cell receptor (beta chain) sequence and its context. The CDR3 extends over 17 amino acids. The V gene's germline CDR1 is SGDLS and CDR2 YYNGEE. V lost 4 bases to trimming and J lost 0 bases, with 17 bases between them. Generated by immunoSEQ multiplex PCR, the TCRdb table keeps only in-frame clones and is missing some. This sample has 650,000 to 800,000 clones; 80% to 90% occur once, and the top ten carry under 0.3%. The data were taken from a study of blood T cell repertoires in COVID-19. About the research overall: Sites across the United States, Italy and Spain contributed samples from acute and convalescent COVID-19. Nucleic acid was either cDNA or gDNA, and it came from T cells, B-cell-depleted T cells, or PBMCs.

The TCR sequence derives from a woman in her late teens or twenties with acute or convalescent COVID-19. The chain links TRBV9 to TRBJ1-3; D ambiguous. The sequenced material came from peripheral blood. The CDR3 protein is CASSSTTRPRSGNTIYF. As DNA, the CDR3 is TGTGCCAGCAGCTCGACGACTCGACCGCGCTCTGGAAACACCATATATTTT.